A selection of T cell receptor beta chains follows, all from one sample in a study of breast tumors, draining lymph nodes, adjacent tissues. TCRdb itself ran the multiplex PCR reads through MiXCR, one entry per CDR3 protein. The sample comprises about 24,000 distinct CDR3 sequences, 60% to 75% of which are singletons, and 20% to 25% rests with the top ten. Sequencing used tumor-adjacent breast tissue. Receptor source: a female donor with breast cancer. Some clones in this sample may be carry-over from other donors' samples. The CDR3 runs from the conserved cysteine through the conserved F or W. The order of the fields is clone size, J gene, V gene, D gene, CDR3 protein, CDR3 DNA. A D gene is named only where the DNA matches it firmly. Only some rows state a clone size, as once, few, many or a class for expanded clones.

>NA|TRBJ2-1|TRBV7-9|TRBD2
CASRRSGSGNEQFF
TGTGCCAGCCGGCGTAGCGGGAGCGGCAATGAGCAGTTCTTC
>NA|TRBJ2-3|TRBV28|NA
CASSLAGLGTDTQYF
TGTGCCAGCAGTCTAGCAGGGTTGGGCACAGATACGCAGTATTTT
>many|TRBJ2-3|TRBV4-2|TRBD2
CASSQDSGSGPDTQYF
TGTGCCAGCAGCCAAGATAGCGGGAGCGGACCAGATACGCAGTATTTT
>NA|TRBJ2-7|TRBV18|NA
CASSPVGRIVEQYF
TGTGCCAGCTCACCGGTCGGCCGGATAGTCGAGCAGTACTTC
>NA|TRBJ1-1|TRBV20-1|NA
CSASVSGTEAFF
TGCAGTGCTTCTGTTAGTGGCACTGAAGCTTTCTTT
>NA|TRBJ2-1|TRBV6-5|TRBD2
CASRTSTSYNEQFF
TGTGCCAGCAGGACTAGCACCTCCTACAATGAGCAGTTCTTC
>many|TRBJ1-6|TRBV27|NA
CASSFGQEGSPLHF
TGTGCCAGCAGTTTTGGGCAGGAGGGTTCACCCCTCCACTTT
>NA|TRBJ2-1|TRBV5-6|NA
CASSSSLLEQFF
TGTGCCAGCAGCTCCAGTCTTTTGGAGCAGTTCTTC
>NA|TRBJ1-2|TRBV11-2|NA
CASSDTDSRANYGYTF
TGTGCCAGCAGTGATACGGACTCGAGAGCTAACTATGGCTACACCTTC
>NA|TRBJ2-5|TRBV3-1|TRBD2
CASSQIGTRALETQYF
TGTGCCAGCAGCCAGATAGGGACTAGGGCCTTAGAGACCCAGTACTTC
>NA|TRBJ2-2|TRBV7-9|NA
CASSRSGNTGELFF
TGTGCCAGCAGCCGTTCGGGGAACACCGGGGAGCTGTTTTTT
>once|TRBJ1-2|TRBV6-6|NA
CASSDGPNYGYTF
TGTGCCAGCAGCGACGGACCTAACTATGGCTACACCTTC
>few|TRBJ1-3|TRBV7-9|NA
CASNPLWAGEGNTIYF
TGTGCCAGCAACCCTTTATGGGCAGGGGAAGGAAACACCATATATTTT
>NA|TRBJ2-7|TRBV9|TRBD2
CASGASGTSGYEQYF
TGTGCCAGCGGCGCGTCCGGGACTAGCGGATACGAGCAGTACTTC
>NA|TRBJ1-5|TRBV20-1|NA
CSASEVFGQPQHF
TGCAGTGCTAGCGAGGTTTTCGGTCAGCCCCAGCATTTT
>NA|TRBJ2-7|TRBV7-2|NA
CASSFEPGLGYEQYF
TGTGCCAGCAGCTTTGAGCCGGGATTGGGCTACGAGCAGTACTTC
>NA|TRBJ2-7|TRBV3-1|NA
CASSPPRGHYYEQYF
TGTGCCAGCAGCCCCCCGAGGGGTCACTACTACGAGCAGTACTTC
>medium-sized|TRBJ2-7|TRBV6-5|NA
CASRQTGTAYEQYF
TGTGCCAGCAGGCAAACCGGGACTGCCTACGAGCAGTACTTC
>NA|TRBJ2-7|TRBV10-3|NA
CAISESGSSGPSYEQYF
TGTGCCATCAGTGAGTCGGGATCGTCAGGCCCATCCTACGAGCAGTACTTC
>NA|TRBJ2-1|TRBV28|TRBD2
CASSLYPPTGGQFF
TGTGCCAGCAGTTTATACCCTCCTACGGGAGGGCAGTTCTTC
>few|TRBJ2-6|TRBV5-1|NA
CASSDTGVGANVLTF
TGCGCCAGCAGCGACACAGGAGTTGGGGCCAACGTCCTGACTTTC
>NA|TRBJ2-1|TRBV30|NA
CAWTSVYGNEQFF
TGTGCCTGGACCAGCGTATATGGCAATGAGCAGTTCTTC
>medium-sized|TRBJ1-5|TRBV20-1|NA
CSARAWPDGQPQHF
TGCAGTGCTAGGGCCTGGCCGGATGGTCAGCCCCAGCATTTT
>many|TRBJ1-2|TRBV6-5|TRBD1
CASSIQGNYGYTF
TGTGCCAGCAGTATACAGGGGAACTATGGCTACACCTTC
>NA|TRBJ2-3|TRBV7-9|TRBD2
CASSPTSGPNTDTQYF
TGTGCCAGCAGCCCGACTAGCGGACCTAACACAGATACGCAGTATTTT
>NA|TRBJ1-4|TRBV7-2|NA
CASSLAQTHGTNEKLFF
TGTGCCAGCAGCTTAGCGCAAACGCACGGAACTAATGAAAAACTGTTTTTT
>many|TRBJ2-1|TRBV3-1|TRBD2
CASSHGTIGQFF
TGTGCCAGCAGCCATGGGACTATAGGGCAGTTCTTC
>NA|TRBJ2-2|TRBV9|NA
CASSPGRGELFF
TGTGCCAGCAGCCCAGGGAGAGGGGAGCTGTTTTTT
>few|TRBJ2-5|TRBV4-1|NA
CASSQPGGESETQYF
TGCGCCAGCAGCCAACCTGGGGGTGAATCGGAGACCCAGTACTTC
>once|TRBJ2-5|TRBV4-1|TRBD2
CASSFRLAEQETQYF
TGTGCCAGCAGCTTCAGACTAGCAGAACAAGAGACCCAGTACTTC
>NA|TRBJ2-7|TRBV5-5|TRBD2
CASSLSPGLQYERYF
TGTGCCAGCAGCTTAAGCCCGGGACTACAGTACGAGCGGTACTTC
>few|TRBJ2-1|TRBV7-8|NA
CASSLALGNEQFF
TGTGCCAGCAGCTTAGCGCTCGGGAATGAGCAGTTCTTC
>NA|TRBJ2-7|TRBV30|NA
CAWSASAVVYEQYF
TGTGCCTGGAGTGCATCTGCGGTAGTCTACGAGCAGTACTTC
>medium-sized|TRBJ2-7|TRBV2|TRBD2
CASRSGTSGWSSYEQYF
TGTGCCAGCAGATCCGGGACTAGCGGCTGGAGCTCCTACGAGCAGTACTTC
>NA|TRBJ2-7|TRBV30|NA
CAWSHRSYEQYF
TGTGCCTGGTCCCACCGCTCCTACGAGCAGTACTTC
>NA|TRBJ2-7|TRBV27|NA
CASKIRRDNPYEQYF
TGTGCCAGTAAAATTAGACGGGACAACCCCTACGAGCAGTACTTC
>NA|TRBJ2-1|TRBV27|TRBD2
CASSPGLAWDEQFF
TGTGCCAGCAGTCCGGGACTAGCCTGGGATGAGCAGTTCTTC
>many|TRBJ2-1|TRBV2|NA
CASNKEGLEQFF
TGTGCCAGCAATAAGGAAGGGCTGGAGCAGTTCTTC
>medium-sized|TRBJ2-7|TRBV4-2|TRBD2
CASTRTSGSSYEQYF
TGTGCCAGCACCCGGACTAGCGGGAGCTCCTACGAGCAGTACTTC
>NA|TRBJ2-3|TRBV2|NA
CASSQTTDGFTDTQYF
TGTGCCAGCAGTCAAACTACGGACGGATTCACAGATACGCAGTATTTT
>NA|TRBJ2-5|TRBV25-1|TRBD2
CASSDKRGQETQYF
TGTGCCAGCAGTGACAAGCGGGGTCAAGAGACCCAGTACTTC
>NA|TRBJ2-3|TRBV20-1|NA
CSARRADTQYF
TGCAGTGCACGAAGGGCAGATACGCAGTATTTT
>NA|TRBJ2-3|TRBV12-3/TRBV12-4|NA
CASSLEQRTDTQYF
TGTGCCAGCAGTTTAGAACAGCGCACAGATACGCAGTATTTT
>NA|TRBJ2-1|TRBV15|TRBD1
CATSSLVATGADSNEQFF
TGTGCCACCAGCAGCTTAGTGGCCACAGGGGCGGATTCTAATGAGCAGTTCTTC
>NA|TRBJ2-3|TRBV6-5|NA
CASSPQESTDTQYF
TGTGCCAGCAGTCCACAGGAGAGCACAGATACGCAGTATTTT
>NA|TRBJ1-4|TRBV3-1|TRBD1
CASSPRTGINEKLFF
TGTGCCAGCAGCCCCCGGACAGGGATTAATGAAAAACTGTTTTTT
>NA|TRBJ2-3|TRBV6-1|TRBD1
CASSEGTGHTDTQYF
TGTGCCAGCAGTGAAGGGACAGGGCACACAGATACGCAGTATTTT
>few|TRBJ2-2|TRBV27|NA
CASSQNTGELFF
TGTGCCAGCAGCCAAAACACCGGGGAGCTGTTTTTT
>NA|TRBJ1-6|TRBV20-1|TRBD1
CSARETGVSYNSPLHF
TGCAGTGCTAGAGAAACAGGGGTATCCTATAATTCACCCCTCCACTTT
>NA|TRBJ1-4|TRBV19|NA
CATNLGGASNEKLFF
TGTGCCACCAACCTTGGGGGGGCCTCTAATGAAAAACTGTTTTTT
>NA|TRBJ2-1|TRBV3-1|TRBD1
CAGSQVPGTGGNEQFF
TGTGCCGGCAGCCAAGTCCCCGGGACAGGGGGCAATGAGCAGTTCTTC
>NA|TRBJ2-5|TRBV27|TRBD2
CASSPYPPGLAGRETQYF
TGTGCCAGCAGTCCTTACCCACCGGGACTAGCGGGCAGAGAGACCCAGTACTTC
>NA|TRBJ1-5|TRBV2|NA
CASREDSQPQHF
TGTGCCAGCAGGGAGGACTCTCAGCCCCAGCATTTT
>NA|TRBJ1-2|TRBV2|NA
CASSEGANYGYTF
TGTGCCAGCAGTGAGGGAGCTAACTATGGCTACACCTTC
>NA|TRBJ1-5|TRBV19|TRBD1
CASSRQGYQPQHF
TGTGCCAGTAGTAGACAGGGTTATCAGCCCCAGCATTTT
>NA|TRBJ2-1|TRBV11-2|NA
CASSVRRQGGLNEQFF
TGTGCCAGCAGCGTAAGACGGCAGGGTGGGCTCAATGAGCAGTTCTTC
>many|TRBJ2-5|TRBV6-1|TRBD1
CASKTGRETQYF
TGTGCCAGCAAGACAGGGAGAGAGACCCAGTACTTC
>many|TRBJ2-1|TRBV9|TRBD2
CASSVDTSAYNEQFF
TGTGCCAGCAGCGTAGACACTAGCGCATACAATGAGCAGTTCTTC
>NA|TRBJ1-6|TRBV9|NA
CASSVGSGRSSPLHF
TGTGCCAGCAGCGTAGGTTCAGGGAGGAGTTCACCCCTCCACTTT